The present T cell receptor (beta chain) was sequenced within a study of blood T cell repertoires in COVID-19. Across the whole study: Samples of COVID-19 (acute and convalescent) were obtained from the United States, Italy and Spain. The analysed material was cDNA or gDNA that came from T cells, B-cell-depleted T cells, or PBMCs.

The CDR3 spans 14 residues. V lost 0 bases and J lost 2, with 8 bases in between. CDR1 is GTSNPN, CDR2 SVGIG, per germline (reference sequence). This clone was observed once. As handled by the study authors: It was from reference gene primer amplification that nucleated cell counts were estimated. TCRdb's table, derived via immunoSEQ multiplex PCR, lists solely in-frame clones and lacks some. That table supplies the V and J calls and clone size; D and trimming were determined from the DNA. The sample has about 120,000 clones, 85% to 90% seen once; the top ten hold about 3.5%. The origin of this receptor is a woman aged 45-65 years with acute or convalescent COVID-19. The material sequenced was peripheral blood. The chain is built from TRBV30 and TRBJ1-5; no reliable D call. This chain's CDR3 is CAWSVQAGNQPQHF. As DNA, the CDR3 is TGTGCCTGGAGTGTCCAGGCCGGCAATCAGCCCCAGCATTTT.